These 5 T cell receptor beta chains came from one sample sequenced in a study of T cell repertoires in cytomegalovirus infection. A single record per CDR3 protein comes from TCRdb applying MiXCR to the reads. Of 200,000 to 300,000 distinct CDR3 sequences in the sample, over 8% are singletons; the top ten hold over 12%. The sequenced sample was PBMCs. These TCRs come from a human donor in good health (CMV status not recorded). Some clones in this sample may be carry-over from other donors' samples.

This clonotype occurred many times. The CDR3 loop reads CASSYKGNNEQFF. CDR3 DNA sequence: TGTGCCAGCAGCTACAAGGGGAACAATGAGCAGTTCTTC. V is TRBV7-2 and J is TRBJ2-1; D is possibly TRBD1 (5 bases). This CDR3 spans 13 amino acids. The V and J ends lost 4 bases and 5 bases respectively, with 9 bases between them. Germline values: CDR1 SGHTA, CDR2 FQGNSA.

Ten or more counts support this clonotype. The J gene is TRBJ1-2, the V gene TRBV6-1, with D uncertain. CDR3 length: 13 amino acids. V gave up 8 bases and J gave up 10 bases, with 20 bases separating them. Germline CDR1 reads MNHNS; CDR2 reads SASEGT. DNA of the CDR3: TGTGCCAGCTTGCCCCCCGGGGAAATTTCCTACACCTTC. It encodes CASLPPGEISYTF.

This clonotype was found many times. The chain joins TRBV7-2 to TRBJ1-1; D is uncertain. CDR1 and CDR2 (germline): SGHTA, FQGNSA. The CDR3 sequence is 13 residues long. Between the trimmed V and J ends, which lost 3 bases and 3 bases, there was a span of 8 bases. The CDR3 region has the DNA TGTGCCAGCAGCTTTGGGAGGGACACTGAAGCTTTCTTT. This encodes CASSFGRDTEAFF.

This clonotype was detected ten times or more. The chain uses TRBV28 and TRBJ1-3; 7 bases are shared with TRBD1. The CDR3 has 15 amino acids. The V and J ends lost 6 bases and 4 bases, in that order; junction bases with no gene match: 9. Looked up from germline, CDR1 is MDHEN and CDR2 is SYDVKM. The CDR3, as DNA: TGTGCCAGCAGGGGTGACAGGGAGCGAGGAAACACCATATATTTT. This sequence encodes CASRGDRERGNTIYF. Full variable domain (remainder filled in from reference TRBV28 and TRBJ1-3): DVKVTQSSRYLVKRTGEKVFLECVQDMDHENMFWYRQDPGLGLRLIYFSYDVKMKEKGDIPEGYSVSREKKERFSLILESASTNQTSMYLCASRGDRERGNTIYFGEGSWLTVV.

The CDR3 spells CASSSAGRRDEQYF. CDR3 DNA: TGTGCCAGCAGTTCTGCGGGAAGGAGGGACGAGCAGTACTTC. This chain links TRBV27 with TRBJ2-7; TRBD2 is a possible D gene (6 bases). The germline V gene encodes CDR1 MNHEY and CDR2 SMNVEV (reference sequence). The CDR3 consists of 14 residues. With 4 bases removed from V and 5 bases from J, the gap between germline ends came to 15 bases.